The following is a T cell receptor (beta chain) sequence with its context. Its antigen has not been determined. No much larger clonotype is one base removed from it; base qualities were not supplied. The data belong to a study of cytomegalovirus exposure and HLA in healthy donors (dated by TCRdb to 2015 to 2018). About the study as a whole: An earlier analysis of some 550 of the donors reported 250 to 350 Gb of sequence data and roughly 110 million unique TCR beta sequences from 150 million to 200 million T cells. The genetic ancestry cluster associated with self-reported Caucasian donors included around 76% of the approximately 410 genotyped donors. Using immunosequencing, the study profiled T cell repertoires from fewer than 850 subjects and related those repertoires to cytomegalovirus serostatus. Rather than drawing on any new phenotypic data, the later analysis identified candidate immune exposures from TCR beta sequences and the way those sequences occurred across donors. Donor age, sex, ethnicity and CMV serostatus were collected together with the repertoire data. In addition to the first cohort of 650 to 750 subjects, a separate validation cohort of 130 or so different subjects was used. The aim of the study was to test whether cataloging public T cell receptors could identify signatures of past pathogen exposure. An earlier analysis of several hundred of the donors used high-throughput TCR beta sequencing to judge whether each TCR beta V gene segment behaved as functional or pseudogenic. All discovery cohort repertoires had been generated on a single sequencing platform. Across some 400 genotyped donors of the cohort, an average of roughly 200,000 unique TCR beta nucleotide sequences per donor were sequenced, and approximately 17% of those sequences were non-productive. Both class I and class II loci were covered by HLA typing, at four-digit resolution. Roughly 5 DR-DQ haplotypes were handled as single units for association and clustering, since linkage in the cohort was strong. To study patterns of TCR occurrence, a later analysis re-analyzed previously published TCR beta repertoires from hundreds of donors and added high-resolution HLA genotyping. The number of typed donors differed by locus: 629-630 for A, B, C, DRB1 and DQB1; 500 to 550 for DQA1; about 600 for DPA1; and around 490 for DPB1. In a later genetic analysis, genome-wide SNP genotypes for about three fifths of the roughly 670 donors were used, and that subset was treated as a discovery cohort. An early release covering roughly 600 HLA-typed donors comprised roughly 300 gigabases of sequencing data and tens of millions of unique TCR sequences. The study combined high-throughput TCR immunosequencing, statistical association of individual TCRs with disease status, and machine learning to predict cytomegalovirus infection status.

The cohort was made up of roughly 670 healthy bone marrow donors. All cohort members were sampled while nominally healthy, although unrecorded immune exposures were likely present. The donor was CMV seropositive and was included in the group of 300 or so seropositive cohort members. Every donor gave a peripheral blood sample, and the peripheral blood mononuclear cells from that sample were used for TCR beta sequencing. Genomic DNA extraction from the blood cell samples was performed with the Qiagen DNeasy Blood Extraction Kit. The library was produced with the immunoSEQ multiplex PCR assay. A mixture of 60 forward primers for TCR Vbeta segments and 13 reverse primers for TCR Jbeta segments was used in the multiplex PCR. A multiplex PCR assay on genomic DNA amplified the CDR3 region of rearranged TCR beta genes. The Illumina HiSeq System was used to sequence the amplified TCR beta libraries as 87-base-pair reads. Processing in the source paper ran as follows. In a later analysis, tens of millions of unique TCR beta chains were counted across the 666 repertoires, and roughly 9.9 million of these chains were shared by at least two donors. Raw reads were error-corrected and collapsed into unique sequences by a nearest-neighbor algorithm in which closely related sequences were merged to remove PCR and sequencing errors. CDR3 sequences were aligned to IMGT reference sequences to assign V, D and J gene segments. For a sequence to be retained, a match of at least six nucleotides to both a V gene segment and a J gene segment was required. A rearrangement counted as productive if the CDR3 had no stop codons and remained in frame with V and J, and every other rearrangement counted as non-productive. CDR3 was defined according to IMGT convention as the region running from the second conserved V-encoded cysteine to the conserved J-encoded phenylalanine. In an earlier analysis of roughly 610 of the donors, sequences lacking an unambiguous match to a single V gene segment were excluded. In an earlier analysis of a few hundred of the donors, V segments were called functional above 56.7% productive rearrangements and were called segregating when the between-donor standard deviation exceeded 5%. To diagnose cytomegalovirus status from the catalog of TCR beta chain sequences, a statistical classification framework was built. In a later analysis, TCR nucleotide sequences were compared against IMGT/GENE-DB human TR gene sequences so that V and J genes could be assigned. Using the TCRdist pipeline, a later analysis assigned CDR3 sequences along with most-parsimonious VDJ recombination scenarios. In a later analysis, every TCR beta chain was defined by the combination of its CDR3 amino acid sequence and its V-gene family, and reads without a unique V-gene family were dropped. A later analysis removed 592 highly shared, low-generation-probability nucleotide sequences to deal with suspected cross-contamination and a sequencing artifact. A later analysis calculated a clonal expansion index for each public chain from normalized within-repertoire ranks of inferred template counts. Generation probabilities in a later analysis came from a VDJ recombination model fitted to out-of-frame rearrangements, and those results were checked against IGoR. In a later analysis, hypergeometric tests were used to score TCR-TCR, TCR-HLA and TCR-CMV co-occurrence, with a repertoire-size bias correction applied to TCR pairs. False discovery rates were estimated in a later analysis by permuting HLA or CMV assignments 20 times. In a later analysis, co-occurring TCRs were grouped with DBSCAN, and TCRdist sequence similarity was added when clustering was performed within HLA-allele-positive subsets. Repertoires with fewer than 30,000 or more than 120,000 public chains were left out of co-occurrence clustering, as were several repertoires with anomalous nucleotide sharing. Not all clones reach the TCRdb copy of this immuneACCESS table, which keeps in-frame sequences only. Checked studies attribute under half of the gap to unresolved V genes and leave the rest unexplained. Clone size and V and J calls were adopted from that table, with D and trimming inferred from the DNA. The sample includes approximately 110,000 clones, with about 80% observed a single time. The ten largest clones add up to about 5% of the sample.

Overall study outcomes, separate from this receptor: Because counts were too low, roughly 18 rarely observed V segments, including chromosome 9 orphons, were left out of the earlier analysis of over 550 of the donors. While some public TCRs were present in many individuals, most TCR sequences turned up only very rarely across donors. In this cohort, only TCR beta chains were sequenced, and detectable features were limited by the absence of alpha or paired-chain data. A further reported finding was that TCR beta sequences accurately predicted the HLA-A and HLA-B alleles for most subjects in the first cohort. In a later analysis, several top co-occurrence clusters were reported to appear linked to parvovirus B19, influenza, CMV and Epstein-Barr virus. The only immune exposure information available for the cohort was CMV serostatus. Presence/absence analyses assumed roughly uniform sequencing depth across donors, an assumption that may not hold. The classifier was reported to diagnose cytomegalovirus status with high specificity and sensitivity in both the original and validation cohorts. When HLA alleles, especially DR and DQ, strongly co-occurred, TCR associations were difficult to assign to individual alleles. A cluster of highly shared sequence variants was judged likely to represent a technical artifact of the sequencing pipeline. V-gene and J-gene trimming of TCR beta chains was associated with a missense DCLRE1C variant in a later genetic analysis, and the association was replicated in an independent cohort. In a later genetic analysis, fewer N-insertions in productive TCRs were reported among donors in an Asian-associated ancestry cluster than the approximately 670-donor mean. It was suggested by the authors that the approach could potentially be generalized to other disease states and immunological phenotypes. According to a later analysis, TCR association rates differed among HLA loci, with DRB1 alleles showing the most associated TCRs and HLA-C alleles showing the fewest. At a false discovery rate of 0.05, a later analysis linked some 18,000 TCR beta sequences to specific HLA alleles. In vitro tests confirmed that a few of the cytomegalovirus-associated TCR beta chains recognize cytomegalovirus antigens. Because HLA typing was missing for some donors at each locus, association tests included only the typed subset. Broadly in line with IMGT annotations, most TCR beta V segments showed up in productive rearrangements about 90% or about 30% of the time in an earlier analysis of around 550 of the donors. A later analysis found that most CMV-associated TCR beta chains appeared HLA-restricted, with HLA associations seemingly driven largely by CMV exposure. In the study, about 150 TCR beta chains were listed as associated with cytomegalovirus. Correlated functional status among segregating V segments might be attributable to linkage disequilibrium, but an unknown experimental factor could not be ruled out. Compared with equally common non-associated chains, HLA-associated TCR beta chains in a later analysis were more clonally expanded and had lower generation probabilities.

Sequencing used PBMCs. The clonotype originates from a woman in her twenties or thirties in good health and CMV-seropositive.

The CDR3 corresponds to CASSVMERYEQYF. The bases are TGTGCCAGCAGTGTTATGGAGCGGTACGAGCAGTACTTC. The chain employs TRBV6-1 and TRBJ2-7; a tentative D call is TRBD2 (5 bases match). The germline V gene supplies CDR1 MNHNS and CDR2 SASEGT. The CDR3 covers 13 residues, taking in both the cysteine and the phenylalanine. The sequence is cut down to CDR3 DNA, 39 bases in frame from base 1. V sheds 4 bases and J sheds 4 bases, leaving 11 bases between their ends.